Below, 6 T cell receptor beta chains from the same sample are listed, as sequenced in a study of memory CD4+ T cells and cytomegalovirus serostatus (dated by TCRdb to about 2019). Single viable CD3+CD4+CD8-CD45RO+ cells were sorted as memory CD4+ T cells on a FACSAria II. Libraries were prepared through the immunoSEQ multiplex PCR assay. Imported from immuneACCESS, the table was reduced by TCRdb to in-frame sequences with V and J called. These copies leave out some clones; in studies compared against another copy, an unresolved V gene accounts for under half, and the cause of the remainder is not known. This sample comprises approximately 44,000 clones, around 76% of them detected only once. Less than 2.5% of the sample rests with the top ten. The sequenced sample was memory CD4+ T cells from blood. These receptor sequences come from an adult in good health and CMV-seronegative.

This chain connects TRBV27 to TRBJ1-2, with D uncertain. Germline loops: CDR1 MNHEY, CDR2 SMNVEV (reference sequence). With 0 bases removed from V and 0 bases from J, the gap between germline ends came to 8 bases. The CDR3 covers 15 residues. The chain's CDR3 is CASSLSGYPNYGYTF. CDR3 sequence (DNA): TGTGCCAGCAGTTTATCAGGATATCCTAACTATGGCTACACCTTC.

The table lists this clone with a few counts. CDR3 in DNA: TGTGCCAGCAGGGGACAGAGTAATCAGCCCCAGCATTTT. Protein sequence: CASRGQSNQPQHF. J is TRBJ1-5 and V is TRBV2; TRBD1 agrees at 7 bases. From germline, CDR1 is SNHLY and CDR2 FYNNEI. The V gene end was trimmed by 6 bases and the J gene end by 4 bases; junction bases not matched to a gene: 3. The CDR3 length is 13 residues.

The rearrangement uses TRBV18 and TRBJ1-1; perhaps TRBD1 as D (5 bases). The CDR3 is 14 residues long. V dropped 1 base and J dropped 0 bases, with 6 bases sitting between them. CDR1 is KGHSH, CDR2 LQKENI, per germline. CDR3 coding DNA: TGTGCCAGCTCACCACTGACAGTGAACACTGAAGCTTTCTTT. This translates into CASSPLTVNTEAFF.

The chain couples TRBV5-1 to TRBJ2-4, with TRBD1 matching 9 bases. The CDR3 consists of 14 residues. The V segment lost 1 base and the J segment 8 bases; nucleotides outside the gene matches: 4. The germline V gene has CDR1 SGHRS and CDR2 YFSETQ. Here the CDR3 DNA reads TGCGCCAGCAGCTTGTGGGGACAGGGAGACATTCAGTACTTC. Translating gives CASSLWGQGDIQYF. Combining the CDR3 with reference TRBV5-1 and TRBJ2-4 gives the whole variable domain KAGVTQTPRYLIKTRGQQVTLSCSPISGHRSVSWYQQTPGQGLQFLFEYFSETQRNKGNFPGRFSGRQFSNSRSEMNVSTLELGDSALYLCASSLWGQGDIQYFGAGTRLSVL.

J is TRBJ2-1 and V is TRBV9, with 10 bases fitting TRBD2. The V and J ends lost 0 bases and 6 bases, in that order; junction bases with no gene match: 3. Germline V gene lookup returns CDR1 SGDLS and CDR2 YYNGEE. This CDR3 comprises 15 residues. The CDR3 protein is CASSVVGLATNEQFF. The CDR3 DNA follows: TGTGCCAGCAGCGTAGTGGGACTAGCGACCAATGAGCAGTTCTTC.

The chain uses TRBV20-1 and TRBJ2-5; a weak D match, TRBD1 (6 bases). Germline V gene data show CDR1 as DFQATT and CDR2 as SNEGSKA (reference sequence). CDR3 length equals 11 residues. Trimming shortened V by 6 bases and J by 4 bases, and 9 bases separated the two germline ends. The CDR3 nucleotides are TGCAGTGCGCAGACAGGAGAGACCCAGTACTTC. Translation gives CSAQTGETQYF.